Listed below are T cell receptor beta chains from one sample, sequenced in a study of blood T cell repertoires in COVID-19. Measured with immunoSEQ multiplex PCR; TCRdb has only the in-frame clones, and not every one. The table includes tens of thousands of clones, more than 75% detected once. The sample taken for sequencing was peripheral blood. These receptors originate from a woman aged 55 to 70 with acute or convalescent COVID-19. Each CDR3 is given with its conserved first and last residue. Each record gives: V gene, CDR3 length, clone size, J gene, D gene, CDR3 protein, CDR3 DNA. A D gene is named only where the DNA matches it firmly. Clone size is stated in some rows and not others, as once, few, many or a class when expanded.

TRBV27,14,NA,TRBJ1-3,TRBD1,CASLWTGLGNTIYF,TGTGCCAGCCTCTGGACAGGGTTAGGAAACACCATATATTTT
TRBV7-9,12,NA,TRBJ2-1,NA,CASSSQQLVWFF,TGTGCCAGCAGCTCGCAGCAACTAGTATGGTTCTTC
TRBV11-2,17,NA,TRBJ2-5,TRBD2,CASSLAPSGGYQETQYF,TGTGCCAGCAGCTTAGCCCCTAGCGGGGGGTACCAAGAGACCCAGTACTTC
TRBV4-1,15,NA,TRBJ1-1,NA,CASSHPVTGNTEAFF,TGCGCCAGCAGCCATCCCGTGACAGGTAACACTGAAGCTTTCTTT
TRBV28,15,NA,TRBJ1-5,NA,CASSPQAGSNQPQHF,TGTGCCAGCAGTCCGCAGGCAGGGAGCAATCAGCCCCAGCATTTT
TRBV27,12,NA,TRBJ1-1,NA,CASRRTGSEAFF,TGTGCCAGCAGAAGAACGGGATCGGAAGCTTTCTTT
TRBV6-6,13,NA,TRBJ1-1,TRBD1,CASSLQGDTEAFF,TGTGCCAGCAGTTTACAGGGGGACACTGAAGCTTTCTTT
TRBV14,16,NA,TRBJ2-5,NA,CASSQDRVPGEETQYF,TGTGCCAGCAGCCAAGATCGGGTCCCAGGGGAGGAGACCCAGTACTTC
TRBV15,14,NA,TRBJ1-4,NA,CATSRQLQVEKLFF,TGTGCCACCAGCAGACAGCTACAGGTTGAAAAACTGTTTTTT
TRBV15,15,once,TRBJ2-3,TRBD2,CATSRGGGVTDTQYF,TGTGCCACCAGCAGAGGCGGGGGTGTCACAGATACGCAGTATTTT
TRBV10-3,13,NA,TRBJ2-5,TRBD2,CAISGAGVETQYF,TGTGCCATCAGTGGTGCGGGAGTCGAGACCCAGTACTTC
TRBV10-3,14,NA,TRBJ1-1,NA,CAISGQTSNTEAFF,TGTGCCATCAGCGGACAGACATCGAACACTGAAGCTTTCTTT
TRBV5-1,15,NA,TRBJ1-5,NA,CASSPSGAPEQPQHF,TGCGCCAGCAGCCCGTCAGGGGCCCCGGAGCAGCCCCAGCATTTT
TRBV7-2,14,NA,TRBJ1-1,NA,CASSLSRVRPEAFF,TGTGCCAGCAGCTTAAGCAGGGTTAGGCCTGAAGCTTTCTTT
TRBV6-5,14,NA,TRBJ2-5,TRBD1,CATDTDRVKETQYF,TGTGCCACCGATACGGACAGGGTCAAGGAGACCCAGTACTTC